This paragraph covers one T cell receptor beta chain sequence. Its antigen remains unidentified. PCR employed 60 Vbeta and 13 Jbeta primers. As handled by the study authors: In a later analysis, of roughly 73 million unique beta chains, around 9.9 million appeared in at least two donors. Method: immunoSEQ multiplex PCR; TCRdb's copy keeps in-frame clones and lacks some. V and J calls plus clone size are reproduced from that table; the DNA served to infer D and trimming. In the table there are approximately 150,000 clones, roughly four fifths of which are singletons. This sample is part of a study of cytomegalovirus exposure and HLA in healthy donors. Whole-study results and caveats: Later on, an analysis showed TCR association rates differing by HLA locus, with DRB1 the most and HLA-C the fewest. In an earlier analysis, in under 700 donors, most V segments appeared productive either ~90% or ~30% of the time.

The V end was cut by 5 bases, the J end by 0 bases, with 13 bases between. Germline V gene sequence: CDR1 MNHEY, CDR2 SVGAGI. This CDR3 has 15 residues. The sequence derives from a male donor in good health and CMV-seronegative. J is TRBJ2-5 and V is TRBV6-5, with D tentatively TRBD2 (5 bases). Specimen: PBMCs. This CDR3 is CASSGYKDYQETQYF. DNA of the CDR3: TGTGCCAGCAGTGGGTACAAGGACTACCAAGAGACCCAGTACTTC.